This T cell receptor (beta chain) was identified in a study of shared T cell receptors in the human thymus. Data came from immunoSEQ multiplex PCR; TCRdb stores just in-frame clones and leaves some out. The sample contains some 660,000 clones, roughly 86% of which appear only once. The germline V gene has CDR1 KGHSH and CDR2 LQKENI. The CDR3 is 15 amino acids. The trim removed 0 bases at V and 4 bases at J, leaving 3 bases unmatched. These data also featured in a second study, about human thymus T cells.

The specimen sequenced was thymocytes. The chain couples TRBV18 to TRBJ1-1; 9 bases are a match to TRBD1. The TCR originated in a boy in the first two years of life with a congenital heart defect. Written as DNA, the CDR3 is TGTGCCAGCTCACCACCACAGGGGGCCCTCACTGAAGCTTTCTTT. Amino acids: CASSPPQGALTEAFF.